The TCR beta chain under discussion was sequenced for a study of radiotherapy plus CTLA-4 blockade in lung cancer. Study context: Disease control was seen in about 34% of patients, objective responses in roughly 17%.

The CDR3 has 13 amino acids. V was shortened by 7 bases and J by 4 bases, with 11 bases between the two germline ends. CDR1 and CDR2 from the germline V gene are SEHNR and FQNEAQ (reference sequence). Profiling relied on immunoSEQ multiplex PCR, and the TCRdb table lists in-frame clones only, not all of them. The sample holds under 40,000 clones, approximately 66% seen once. Sequencing was performed on peripheral blood, taken from a patient treated with radiotherapy plus ipilimumab. The source is a human donor with non-small cell lung cancer who had stable disease on radiotherapy plus ipilimumab. The chain carries TRBV7-9 and TRBJ1-3; no reliable D call. The CDR3 loop is CASTGSKGNTIYF. In DNA form, the CDR3 reads TGTGCCAGCACGGGCAGCAAAGGAAACACCATATATTTT.